A single sample gave rise to the 32 T cell receptor beta chains below, sequenced in a study of neurological immune-mediated disorders. The time point is: longitudinal time-point 1 (baseline). MiXCR, run by TCRdb on the 5' RACE reads, gives a single entry per CDR3 protein. Here the sample spans tens of thousands of distinct CDR3 sequences, 10% being singletons. Source material: PBMCs. The origin of the receptors is a young man in good health.

This clonotype appeared many times. V is TRBV11-2 and J is TRBJ2-1, with 10 nucleotides matching TRBD2. CDR1 and CDR2 from the germline V gene are SGHAT and FQNNGV. The CDR3 loop spans 16 amino acids. Unmatched junction bases numbered 2, after V lost 1 base and J lost 2 bases. CDR3: CASSLVGTSAYNEQFF. The DNA of the CDR3 is TGTGCCAGCAGCTTAGTAGGGACTAGCGCCTACAATGAGCAGTTCTTC.

This clonotype was counted at least ten times. The chain uses TRBV14 and TRBJ2-5; TRBD2 aligns across 11 bases. V was clipped by 4 bases and J by 2 bases; unmatched bases: 3. The CDR3 loop spans 15 amino acids. CDR1 and CDR2 (germline): SGHDN, FVKESK. For the CDR3, the DNA is TGTGCCAGCAGCCTTCGACTAGCGGGGCAAGAGACCCAGTACTTC. It is translated as CASSLRLAGQETQYF.

This clonotype appeared many times. The genes are TRBV27 and TRBJ2-3; D gene uncertain. Per the germline V gene, CDR1 is MNHEY and CDR2 is SMNVEV (reference sequence). The ends were cut back, 0 bases at V and 3 bases at J, with 10 bases in the middle. The CDR3 is 15 amino acids. CDR3 bases: TGTGCCAGCAGTTTATCAGGGTATAGAACAGATACGCAGTATTTT. Its protein is CASSLSGYRTDTQYF.

Many counts were recorded for this clonotype. This sequence joins TRBV24-1 and TRBJ2-2; maybe TRBD1 (5 bases). Between the trimmed V and J ends, which lost 4 bases and 11 bases, there was a span of 13 bases. The CDR3 is 13 residues long. CDR1 KGHDR and CDR2 SFDVKD come from the germline V gene. CDR3 DNA sequence: TGTGCCACCAGTGACTACAGGATCGGAGAGCTGTTTTTT. Translated: CATSDYRIGELFF.

This clonotype was detected many times. V and J are TRBV29-1 and TRBJ2-3; weak D call: TRBD1 (5 bases). V dropped 2 bases and J dropped 3 bases, with 12 bases sitting between them. The CDR3 runs 14 residues. Germline V lookup: CDR1 SQVTM, CDR2 ANQGSEA. The CDR3 nucleotides are TGCAGCGTTGAACAGGGTAGGGGTACAGATACGCAGTATTTT. Protein product: CSVEQGRGTDTQYF.

Ten or more counts support this clonotype. The J gene is TRBJ2-3, the V gene TRBV5-1; perhaps TRBD2 as D (6 bases). Germline V gene sequence: CDR1 SGHRS, CDR2 YFSETQ. The CDR3 runs to 15 residues. Trimming took 2 bases from V and 1 from J, leaving 11 bases between them. As DNA, the CDR3 is TGCGCCAGCAGCTTAGGGACTCCCGGCACAGATACGCAGTATTTT. Translating it yields CASSLGTPGTDTQYF. The full variable domain, completed using reference TRBV5-1 and TRBJ2-3, is KAGVTQTPRYLIKTRGQQVTLSCSPISGHRSVSWYQQTPGQGLQFLFEYFSETQRNKGNFPGRFSGRQFSNSRSEMNVSTLELGDSALYLCASSLGTPGTDTQYFGPGTRLTVL.

This clonotype was found many times. The genes are TRBV20-1 and TRBJ1-5; 10 bases map to TRBD1. V lost 6 bases, J lost 6 bases, and 8 bases stayed unmatched. Germline V CDR1 and CDR2: DFQATT, SNEGSKA (reference sequence). The CDR3 totals 14 residues. The CDR3 is CSALPGQGSQPQHF. For the CDR3, the DNA is TGCAGTGCGCTACCGGGACAGGGGAGTCAGCCCCAGCATTTT.

This clonotype showed up many times. The rearrangement links TRBV5-1 to TRBJ2-5; D unclear. V shed 0 bases and J shed 6 bases, with 3 bases lying between them. Germline lookup yields CDR1 SGHRS and CDR2 YFSETQ. The CDR3 is made up of 11 amino acids. For the CDR3, the DNA is TGCGCCAGCAGCTTGGACCAGACCCAGTACTTC. It is translated as CASSLDQTQYF.

This clonotype was seen repeatedly, ten times or more. The J gene is TRBJ1-4, the V gene TRBV20-1; D possibly corresponds to TRBD1 (5 bases). In germline, CDR1 is DFQATT, CDR2 SNEGSKA (reference sequence). V gave up 3 bases and J gave up 5 bases, with 22 bases separating them. The CDR3 runs to 17 residues. The CDR3 DNA reads TGCAGTGCTAGTCGCCAGGGCGCAGGAGATCGGAATGAAAAACTGTTTTTT. This codes for CSASRQGAGDRNEKLFF.

This clonotype was recorded at least ten times. The V gene is TRBV20-1, the J gene TRBJ2-1; perhaps TRBD2 as D (6 bases). The germline V gene encodes CDR1 DFQATT and CDR2 SNEGSKA (reference sequence). The CDR3 loop spans 13 amino acids. The V end lost 8 bases, the J end lost 3 bases, and 14 bases lay between the germline ends. CDR3 sequence: CSFGGAFYNEQFF. CDR3 coding DNA: TGCAGTTTCGGGGGAGCGTTCTACAATGAGCAGTTCTTC.

This clonotype was found many times. This rearrangement joins TRBV27 to TRBJ2-1, with 9 bases that match TRBD1. The germline V gene has CDR1 MNHEY and CDR2 SMNVEV (reference sequence). This CDR3 is 12 amino acids long. V lost 6 bases to trimming and J lost 9 bases; unmatched junction nucleotides: 3. Here the CDR3 reads CASSMDRGEQFF. CDR3 bases: TGTGCCAGCAGCATGGACAGGGGTGAGCAGTTCTTC.

This clonotype was seen many times. This chain uses TRBV14 with TRBJ1-1; 10 bases line up with TRBD1. This CDR3 comprises 16 residues. The germline CDR1 and CDR2 sequences are SGHDN and FVKESK. V trimming: 1 base; J trimming: 4 bases; junction bases outside the gene matches: 6. The CDR3 bases are TGTGCCAGCAGCCAAGGTTATTGGACAGGGGGCACTGAAGCTTTCTTT. Its protein product is CASSQGYWTGGTEAFF.

In this sample, this clonotype turned up many times. This chain joins TRBV5-1 and TRBJ2-7; D unclear. V was trimmed by 4 bases and J by 3 bases, leaving 23 bases between them. Germline-derived CDR1 and CDR2 are SGHRS and YFSETQ. CDR3 size: 17 residues. CDR3 in amino acids: CASSPGGDLSLFYEQYF. Written as DNA, the CDR3 is TGCGCCAGCAGCCCCGGTGGAGACCTCTCATTATTCTACGAGCAGTACTTC.

This clonotype appeared many times. The CDR3 loop reads CSGTDGLNTEAFF. The CDR3 coding sequence is TGCAGCGGAACTGACGGCCTGAACACTGAAGCTTTCTTT. J is TRBJ1-1 and V is TRBV29-1, with D uncertain. This CDR3 contains 13 residues. Between the trimmed V and J ends, which lost 7 bases and 0 bases, there was a span of 12 bases. Germline CDR1 reads SQVTM; CDR2 reads ANQGSEA.

This clonotype has ten or more counts. The CDR3 DNA is TGTGCCAGCAGCTCCCGACTAGCGGGAATGGAGACCCAGTACTTC. It yields the protein CASSSRLAGMETQYF. The chain uses TRBV9 and TRBJ2-5, with 11 bases fitting TRBD2. V dropped 4 bases and J dropped 5; count of bases not matched to a gene: 7. Germline assignment: CDR1 SGDLS and CDR2 YYNGEE. CDR3 length: 15 residues.

This clonotype was observed at least ten times. This chain joins TRBV12-3 or TRBV12-4 and TRBJ1-4; TRBD1 might be the D (5 bases). Deletions cut 7 bases from V and 7 bases from J, with 13 bases between. The CDR3 spans 13 residues. For the CDR3, the DNA is TGTGCCAGCACGGTCGGGGGGAGTGAAAAACTGTTTTTT. The encoded protein is CASTVGGSEKLFF.

The chain employs TRBV15 and TRBJ2-7; no clear D gene. The V end was cut by 3 bases, the J end by 3 bases, with 3 bases between. The CDR3 consists of 11 residues. Germline V gene data show CDR1 as LNHNV and CDR2 as YYDKDF (reference sequence). CDR3: CATSSNYEQYF. The CDR3 DNA sequence: TGTGCCACCAGCAGCAACTACGAGCAGTACTTC. The full variable domain, rest sourced from reference TRBV15 and TRBJ2-7, is DAMVIQNPRYQVTQFGKPVTLSCSQTLNHNVMYWYQQKSSQAPKLLFHYYDKDFNNEADTPDNFQSRRPNTSFCFLDIRSPGLGDTAMYLCATSSNYEQYFGPGTRLTVT.

About this clonotype: One junction end does not reproduce the germline sequence, and a read error may be involved. The chain links TRBV28 to TRBJ2-7, with D uncertain. Germline lookup yields CDR1 MDHEN and CDR2 SYDVKM. The CDR3 has 15 residues. The CDR3, as DNA: TGTGCCAGCAGCGCTGGGGTTTCGAAACACCACGAGCAGTACTTT. Amino acids: CASSAGVSKHHEQYF.

This clonotype has at least ten counts. The chain couples TRBV5-1 to TRBJ2-1; TRBD1 aligns across 8 bases. V lost 0 bases to trimming and J lost 8 bases; unmatched junction nucleotides: 7. Germline-derived CDR1 and CDR2 are SGHRS and YFSETQ. The CDR3 contains 15 residues. The CDR3 DNA sequence: TGCGCCAGCAGCTTGGAACAGGGGGGTCTCGATGAGCAGTTCTTC. Its protein product is CASSLEQGGLDEQFF.

This clonotype was picked up many times. Germline and junction disagree at one end, which may indicate a read error. This chain connects TRBV3-1 to TRBJ1-4; D uncertain. Germline assignment: CDR1 LGHDT and CDR2 YNNKEL (reference sequence). This CDR3 is 11 amino acids long. The CDR3 protein is CASSKDGKLFF. In nucleotides, the CDR3 is TGTGCCAGCAGCAAAGACGGGAAACTGTTTTTT.

This chain joins TRBV9 and TRBJ1-2; D remains unclear. The CDR3 has 14 amino acids. Trimming pared 3 bases from V and 0 bases from J, leaving 9 bases between. The germline CDR1 and CDR2 sequences are SGDLS and YYNGEE. The CDR3 nucleotides are TGTGCCAGCAGCGCGGACGGAGCTAACTATGGCTACACCTTC. It translates to CASSADGANYGYTF.

V gene TRBV5-1 combines with J gene TRBJ2-2, with 8 bases matching TRBD2. Unmatched junction bases numbered 5, after V lost 1 base and J lost 3 bases. The germline V gene encodes CDR1 SGHRS and CDR2 YFSETQ. This CDR3 is 16 amino acids long. The CDR3 DNA follows: TGCGCCAGCAGCTTGAAGACCGGGGGGGACACCGGGGAGCTGTTTTTT. Amino acids: CASSLKTGGDTGELFF.

In its sample, this clonotype was seen many times. Written as DNA, the CDR3 is TGCGCCAGCAGCTTGGGAACTAATGAAAAACTGTTTTTT. Translating it yields CASSLGTNEKLFF. This sequence joins TRBV5-1 and TRBJ1-4; D is unclear. The V gene lost 0 bases and the J gene lost 1 base, with 1 base spanning the gap. Per the germline V gene, CDR1 is SGHRS and CDR2 is YFSETQ. The CDR3 has 13 residues.

At least ten counts were recorded for this clonotype. V gene TRBV5-1 combines with J gene TRBJ1-6; perhaps TRBD1 as D (6 bases). CDR3 length: 17 amino acids. The V gene lost 1 base and the J gene lost 7 bases, with 18 bases spanning the gap. The germline V gene encodes CDR1 SGHRS and CDR2 YFSETQ. The CDR3 DNA is TGCGCCAGCAGCTTGCTTGTGACGGACAGAGGAAATTCACCCCTCCACTTT. Amino acid sequence: CASSLLVTDRGNSPLHF.

As to this clonotype: The junction departs from germline at one end; a sequencing error may be responsible. The rearrangement links TRBV7-2 to TRBJ2-1; unclear D gene. The V gene's germline CDR1 is SGHTA and CDR2 FQGNSA. This CDR3 has 14 residues. In nucleotides, the CDR3 is TGTGCCAGTAGCCCCCCACTTCTACGCAATGATCAGTTCTTC. The encoded protein is CASSPPLLRNDQFF. The entire variable domain, with the rest obtained from reference TRBV7-2 and TRBJ2-1, is as follows: GAGVSQSPSNKVTEKGKDVELRCDPISGHTALYWYRQSLGQGLEFLIYFQGNSAPDKSGLPSDRFSAERTGGSVSTLTIQRTQQEDSAVYLCASSPPLLRNDQFFGPGTRLTVL.

This clonotype was picked up many times. The V and J genes are TRBV27 and TRBJ2-1, with 10 bases that match TRBD2. The CDR3 is 14 residues long. The V gene end was trimmed by 5 bases and the J gene end by 7 bases; junction bases not matched to a gene: 5. Looked up from germline, CDR1 is MNHEY and CDR2 is SMNVEV (reference sequence). The CDR3 sequence: CASSGNSGRNEQFF. CDR3 in DNA: TGTGCCAGCAGTGGGAATAGCGGGAGGAATGAGCAGTTCTTC.

Many counts were recorded for this clonotype. The rearrangement joins TRBV7-2 to TRBJ2-1, with 10 positions matching TRBD2. Germline V CDR1 and CDR2: SGHTA, FQGNSA. This CDR3 is built from 17 residues. Unmatched junction bases numbered 14, after V lost 6 bases and J lost 6 bases. CDR3: CASRSPASGSSANEQFF. The CDR3 bases are TGTGCCAGCAGATCCCCGGCTAGCGGGAGCTCTGCCAATGAGCAGTTCTTC.

The chain is built from TRBV10-3 and TRBJ2-1, with D perhaps assigned TRBD1 or TRBD2 (6 bases each). V lost 9 bases, J lost 5 bases, and 20 bases lay in between. The CDR3 extends over 15 amino acids. Germline assignment: CDR1 ENHRY and CDR2 SYGVKD. The CDR3 coding sequence is TGTGCCATAGAAGATGGGGGGCGCAATGACAATGAGCAGTTCTTC. Translated, it gives CAIEDGGRNDNEQFF.

This clonotype was found many times. V and J are TRBV5-1 and TRBJ2-3; TRBD1 is a possible D gene (5 bases). The germline V gene has CDR1 SGHRS and CDR2 YFSETQ. V was shortened by 0 bases and J by 3 bases, with 17 bases between the two germline ends. The CDR3 is 17 residues long. This chain's CDR3 is CASSLAGGAMGTDTQYF. As DNA, the CDR3 is TGCGCCAGCAGCTTGGCCGGTGGGGCAATGGGGACAGATACGCAGTATTTT.

This clonotype was observed many times. The rearrangement joins TRBV5-6 to TRBJ1-6, with TRBD1 as a possible D gene (5 bases). This CDR3 has 13 amino acids. Trimming cost V 3 bases and J 14 bases, with 15 bases left between them. The germline CDR1 and CDR2 sequences are SGHDT and YYEEEE. CDR3 coding DNA: TGTGCCAGCAGCTACGATGGGGGAGCGTCCCTCCACTTT. Its protein is CASSYDGGASLHF.

This clonotype appeared many times. The chain couples TRBV5-1 to TRBJ1-4, with D possibly matching TRBD1 (6 bases). V was cut by 4 bases and J by 8 bases, with 15 bases left in between. The germline CDR1 and CDR2 sequences are SGHRS and YFSETQ. This CDR3 comprises 14 residues. CDR3 nucleotides: TGCGCCAGCAGCCCACCAGGGGAATTGGAAAAACTGTTTTTT. It yields the protein CASSPPGELEKLFF.

This clonotype was seen at least ten times. The genes are TRBV28 and TRBJ2-5, with D possibly matching TRBD1 (6 bases). V lost 4 bases and J 5 bases, leaving 20 bases between the germline ends. Germline CDR1 and CDR2: MDHEN and SYDVKM. The CDR3 has 16 residues. In DNA, the CDR3 is TGTGCCAGCAGTTCCTCAATCCGGGACATTGGCGAGACCCAGTACTTC. Its protein is CASSSSIRDIGETQYF.